The 16 T cell receptor beta chains listed next were all sequenced from one sample in a study of control samples from healthy donors and cancer patients. Profiled with immunoSEQ multiplex PCR; TCRdb holds only in-frame clones, not every one. The sample has some 140,000 clones; about 94% are singletons. The specimen sequenced was blood. Receptors were obtained from a middle-aged man in good health.

This clone has a handful of counts. The V gene is TRBV30, the J gene TRBJ1-2; no clear D gene. CDR3 length: 12 amino acids. Germline V CDR1 and CDR2: GTSNPN, SVGIG (reference sequence). Trimming took off 3 bases at V and 5 bases at J, with 10 bases between the two ends. The CDR3 protein is CAWRGLPYGYTF. CDR3 DNA sequence: TGTGCCTGGAGGGGTTTGCCGTATGGCTACACCTTC.

The rearrangement links TRBV30 to TRBJ2-7; 12 bases agree with TRBD2. Germline CDR1 reads GTSNPN; CDR2 reads SVGIG (reference sequence). Germline trimming cut 0 bases from V and 4 bases from J; bases unmatched to any gene: 1. The length of the CDR3 is 14 residues. CDR3 region: CAWSVLAGGYEQYF. CDR3 DNA: TGTGCCTGGAGTGTACTAGCGGGGGGTTACGAGCAGTACTTC. Filled out from reference TRBV30 and TRBJ2-7, the complete variable domain reads SQTIHQWPATLVQPVGSPLSLECTVEGTSNPNLYWYRQAAGRGLQLLFYSVGIGQISSEVPQNLSASRPQDRQFILSSKKLLLSDSGFYLCAWSVLAGGYEQYFGPGTRLTVT.

J is TRBJ1-4 and V is TRBV3-1 (or the pseudogene TRBV3-2); D call uncertain. The V end lost 6 bases, the J end lost 6 bases, and 17 bases lay between the germline ends. Germline V gene lookup returns CDR1 LGHDT and CDR2 YNNKEL (reference sequence). This CDR3 has 15 amino acids. The CDR3, as DNA: TGTGCCAGCAGTTTAGGACCACAAAGGGATGAAAAACTGTTTTTT. This encodes CASSLGPQRDEKLFF.

This rearrangement joins TRBV21-1 to TRBJ1-5; the table assigns TRBD1, which was not confirmed against the DNA. TRBV21-1 is assigned pseudogene status. The CDR3 sequence is 16 residues long. CDR3 protein: CASSEGRPYSNQPQHF. As DNA, the CDR3 is TGTGCCAGCAGCGAAGGCAGGCCTTATAGCAATCAGCCCCAGCATTTT.

The rearrangement uses TRBV7-9 and TRBJ2-1, with D perhaps TRBD1 or TRBD2 (5 bases each). Deletions cut 5 bases from V and 4 bases from J, with 12 bases between. The CDR3 length is 14 residues. From germline, CDR1 is SEHNR and CDR2 FQNEAQ (reference sequence). CDR3 region: CASSPGWGYNEQFF. The CDR3 DNA sequence: TGTGCCAGCAGCCCCGGGTGGGGGTACAATGAGCAGTTCTTC.

The chain couples TRBV6-1 to TRBJ1-2; 7 bases fit TRBD1. The CDR3 consists of 15 residues. The germline gives CDR1 MNHNS, CDR2 SASEGT. V lost 6 bases to trimming and J lost 0 bases; unmatched junction nucleotides: 7. CDR3 sequence reads: CASSGQGDPNYGYTF. DNA for the CDR3: TGTGCCAGCAGCGGCCAGGGGGACCCTAACTATGGCTACACCTTC.

The V and J genes are TRBV4-1 and TRBJ1-1, with unresolved D. There are 12 residues in the CDR3. V lost 5 bases and J 2 bases, leaving 6 bases between the germline ends. Germline CDR1 and CDR2: MGHRA and YSYEKL. CDR3 in amino acids: CASSTGNTEAFF. CDR3 nucleotides: TGCGCCAGCAGCACGGGCAACACTGAAGCTTTCTTT.

V usage is TRBV6-5 and J usage is TRBJ1-6; TRBD1 agrees at 7 bases. The CDR3 runs to 14 residues. Germline values: CDR1 MNHEY, CDR2 SVGAGI. J was trimmed by 5 bases and V by 2 bases; bases with no gene match: 0. CDR3 nucleotides: TGTGCCAGCAGTTACGGGACAGATAATTCACCCCTCCACTTT. It encodes CASSYGTDNSPLHF.

The chain joins TRBV6-1 to TRBJ1-1; D perhaps matches TRBD1 (5 bases). Trimming removed 1 base at V and 6 bases at J, with 12 bases between. This CDR3 has 14 amino acids. Germline V gene lookup returns CDR1 MNHNS and CDR2 SASEGT. CDR3 amino acids: CASSEEEGSAEAFF. The CDR3 bases are TGTGCCAGCAGTGAAGAGGAGGGGTCCGCTGAAGCTTTCTTT.

This clone was seen just once. The sample contains more than one DNA sequence encoding this CDR3. The chain couples TRBV30 to TRBJ1-1, with D hard to call. This CDR3 spans 13 amino acids. Trimming took off 0 bases at V and 0 bases at J, with 5 bases between the two ends. The germline gives CDR1 GTSNPN, CDR2 SVGIG (reference sequence). The CDR3 reads CAWSVGVNTEAFF. CDR3 coding DNA: TGTGCCTGGAGTGTAGGCGTGAACACTGAAGCTTTCTTT.

This clone was detected only a few times. The chain links TRBV7-2 to TRBJ2-2, with D hard to call. The CDR3 has 14 residues. Germline V lookup: CDR1 SGHTA, CDR2 FQGNSA. V lost 3 bases, J lost 6 bases, and 11 bases lay in between. The CDR3 DNA reads as TGTGCCAGCAGCTTCGCGGTTGCGGCCGGGGAGCTGTTTTTT. This translates into CASSFAVAAGELFF.

The chain couples TRBV4-1 to TRBJ1-4; D may be TRBD1 (5 bases). Trimming pared 6 bases from V and 8 bases from J, leaving 16 bases between. CDR3 size: 14 residues. CDR1 MGHRA and CDR2 YSYEKL come from the germline V gene. The CDR3 is CASSHGTLGEKLFF. For the CDR3, the DNA is TGCGCCAGCAGTCATGGGACCCTGGGGGAAAAACTGTTTTTT.

V usage is TRBV6-6 and J usage is TRBJ1-2; the D is unclear. V lost 0 bases to trimming and J lost 0 bases, with 8 bases between them. The CDR3 runs to 15 residues. Germline V lookup: CDR1 MNHNY, CDR2 SVGAGI (reference sequence). The CDR3 region is CASSYSPETNYGYTF. CDR3 in DNA: TGTGCCAGCAGTTACTCGCCGGAAACTAACTATGGCTACACCTTC.

The gene calls are TRBV21-1 and TRBJ1-2. TRBV21-1 is an annotated pseudogene. This CDR3 contains 15 residues. In DNA, the CDR3 is TGTGCCAGCAGCAGTCCGCTTTGGGTGGATTATGGCTACACCTTC. Residues: CASSSPLWVDYGYTF.

The chain employs TRBV5-1 and TRBJ1-1, with D unclear. V gave up 6 bases and J gave up 1 base, with 13 bases separating them. CDR3 length equals 14 residues. The germline V gene has CDR1 SGHRS and CDR2 YFSETQ. The CDR3 is CASTWGPGNTEAFF. CDR3 coding DNA: TGCGCCAGCACCTGGGGTCCTGGGAACACTGAAGCTTTCTTT.

The chain carries TRBV14 and TRBJ1-6; D is undetermined. This CDR3 contains 16 residues. Trimming left V 1 base short and J 2 bases short, with 9 bases between. The V gene's germline CDR1 is SGHDN and CDR2 FVKESK. CDR3 residues: CASSQAQTTYNSPLHF. As DNA, the CDR3 is TGTGCCAGCAGCCAAGCTCAAACAACCTATAATTCACCCCTCCACTTT.